The 21 T cell receptor beta chains reported below all come from one sample, sequenced in a study of CD8+ T cells in alopecia areata. Treatment noted: oral pan-JAK inhibitor, 5-10 mg twice daily. RNA was extracted and reverse transcribed into cDNA as the sequencing template. The method was immunoSEQ multiplex PCR; TCRdb's version includes in-frame clones alone and lacks a portion of them. This sample yields some 240,000 clones, of which about 57% are seen a single time; around 1.6% belongs to the top ten. The specimen was CD4+ T cells sorted from blood, collected at week 4, from a patient treated with tofacitinib. The receptor source for this set is a human donor with alopecia areata.

The sample holds many counts of this clone. The J gene is TRBJ1-2, the V gene TRBV15; D unclear. Trimming cost V 0 bases and J 4 bases, with 9 bases left between them. The CDR3 runs to 14 residues. Germline assignment: CDR1 LNHNV and CDR2 YYDKDF (reference sequence). For the CDR3, the DNA is TGTGCCACCAGCAGAGATCTAGTGACCTATGGCTACACCTTC. Translated, it gives CATSRDLVTYGYTF.

V and J are TRBV5-1 and TRBJ1-1, with 7 bases aligning to TRBD1. The CDR3 has 15 amino acids. CDR1 SGHRS and CDR2 YFSETQ come from the germline V gene. J lost 0 bases, V lost 4 bases, and 6 bases had no gene match. CDR3 in DNA: TGCGCCAGCAGCCCCGGACAGGATTTGAACACTGAAGCTTTCTTT. Translation gives CASSPGQDLNTEAFF.

This clone has at least ten counts. The chain links TRBV30 to TRBJ2-7; perhaps TRBD2 as D (6 bases). V gave up 0 bases and J gave up 6 bases, with 18 bases separating them. The CDR3 length is 15 residues. Germline CDR1 GTSNPN, CDR2 SVGIG (reference sequence). The CDR3 DNA is TGTGCCTGGAGTGTATCCCCACTGCGGGATGGCGAGCAGTACTTC. It codes for CAWSVSPLRDGEQYF.

The chain uses TRBV29-1 and TRBJ1-1; the D gene is possibly TRBD1 (6 bases). Germline CDR1 and CDR2: SQVTM and ANQGSEA. CDR3 length: 12 amino acids. CDR3 region: CSQSGDLVEAFF. CDR3 bases: TGCAGTCAATCAGGGGACCTAGTCGAAGCTTTCTTT.

V is TRBV29-1 and J is TRBJ2-3; 9 bases align to TRBD2. This CDR3 is built from 13 residues. Per the germline V gene, CDR1 is SQVTM and CDR2 is ANQGSEA. J lost 5 bases, V lost 3 bases, and 3 bases had no gene match. The CDR3 DNA reads as TGCAGCGTTGATCTAGCGGGGAAAGATACGCAGTATTTT. Its translation: CSVDLAGKDTQYF.

CDR3 amino acids: CASTLDGNEQFF. CDR3 DNA: TGTGCCAGCACCCTTGATGGGAATGAGCAGTTCTTC. The rearrangement uses TRBV28 and TRBJ2-1; no reliable D call. The CDR3 totals 12 residues. CDR1 and CDR2 (germline): MDHEN, SYDVKM. V was trimmed by 7 bases and J by 7 bases, leaving 11 bases between them.

The rearrangement joins TRBV7-8 to TRBJ1-2; D gene unclear. CDR1 is SGHVS, CDR2 FQNEAQ, per germline. The CDR3 runs 15 residues. Trimming stripped 4 bases from V and 8 bases from J, with 20 bases between. CDR3: CASSYAEPGLGGYTF. The CDR3 DNA follows: TGTGCCAGCAGCTACGCAGAGCCCGGTTTGGGGGGCTACACCTTC.

In its sample, this clone was seen a few times. The rearrangement uses TRBV10-3 and TRBJ1-2; 8 bases fit TRBD1. CDR3 length: 12 amino acids. Germline trimming cut 6 bases from V and 12 bases from J; bases unmatched to any gene: 9. Germline V gene lookup returns CDR1 ENHRY and CDR2 SYGVKD. The CDR3 nucleotides read TGTGCCATCAGAAAAGAACAGGGGGGGAACACCTTC. It yields the protein CAIRKEQGGNTF.

This clone was recorded a few times. The rearrangement joins TRBV19 to TRBJ1-1; no reliable D call. V was pared by 5 bases and J by 4 bases, with 26 bases between. The germline gives CDR1 LNHDA, CDR2 SQIVND (reference sequence). The CDR3 runs to 18 residues. CDR3 sequence reads: CASSLPNGGSNMGTEAFF. The CDR3 bases are TGTGCCAGTAGTCTTCCTAATGGAGGGTCTAATATGGGCACTGAAGCTTTCTTT.

The chain joins TRBV7-2 to TRBJ2-1, with 7 bases that match TRBD2. CDR1 and CDR2 (germline): SGHTA, FQGNSA. CDR3 length equals 14 residues. V trimming: 2 bases; J trimming: 7 bases; junction bases outside the gene matches: 5. CDR3 region: CASSLRGVSNEQFF. The CDR3 DNA follows: TGTGCCAGCAGCTTACGGGGGGTGTCTAATGAGCAGTTCTTC.

The chain is built from TRBV30 and TRBJ1-5; 10 positions agree with TRBD1. J gave up 2 bases and V 2 bases, and 6 bases lay outside the gene matches. The CDR3 is 16 residues long. Germline V gene data show CDR1 as GTSNPN and CDR2 as SVGIG (reference sequence). CDR3 region: CAWSLTGTGGNQPQHF. The CDR3 DNA reads as TGTGCCTGGAGTCTCACCGGGACAGGGGGCAATCAGCCCCAGCATTTT.

The genes are TRBV6-1 and TRBJ2-3, with D hard to call. In germline, CDR1 is MNHNS, CDR2 SASEGT. The CDR3 totals 13 residues. The ends were cut back, 0 bases at V and 14 bases at J, with 15 bases in the middle. The DNA for the CDR3 is TGTGCCAGCAGTGAAGCACAGTTGGGCCACAGGTATTTT. This codes for CASSEAQLGHRYF.

The gene calls are TRBV7-3 and TRBJ1-1; D is possibly TRBD1 (6 bases). CDR1 and CDR2 from the germline V gene are SGHTA and FQGTGA. This CDR3 comprises 15 residues. V dropped 5 bases and J dropped 1 base, with 14 bases sitting between them. In nucleotides, the CDR3 is TGTGCCAGCAGCCGACGAGGGGGTGAGAACACTGAAGCTTTCTTT. Its protein product is CASSRRGGENTEAFF.

The V call is TRBV4-3, the J call TRBJ2-3; no clear D gene. V shed 1 base and J shed 1 base, with 9 bases lying between them. This CDR3 has 15 residues. From germline, CDR1 is LGHNA and CDR2 YSLEER. Here the CDR3 reads CASSQVSSGTDTQYF. CDR3 DNA: TGCGCCAGCAGCCAAGTGTCAAGCGGCACAGATACGCAGTATTTT.

This chain uses TRBV29-1 with TRBJ2-2; D might be TRBD2 (5 bases). Trimming stripped 2 bases from V and 2 bases from J, with 9 bases between. The CDR3 totals 14 residues. Germline values: CDR1 SQVTM, CDR2 ANQGSEA. Here the CDR3 DNA reads TGCAGCGTTGAAAACAGACTAAACACCGGGGAGCTGTTTTTT. It yields the protein CSVENRLNTGELFF.

The chain combines TRBV29-1 with TRBJ1-1, with D unresolved. The germline V gene encodes CDR1 SQVTM and CDR2 ANQGSEA. Trimming took 5 bases from V and 11 from J, leaving 15 bases between them. The CDR3 has 11 residues. The CDR3 sequence is CSVTAPRLAFF. CDR3 bases: TGCAGCGTTACCGCGCCTCGGTTGGCTTTCTTT.

The V gene is TRBV5-1, the J gene TRBJ2-5, with 8 bases fitting TRBD1. The CDR3 runs 14 residues. Germline values: CDR1 SGHRS, CDR2 YFSETQ. V gave up 0 bases and J gave up 3 bases; unmatched junction bases: 1. CDR3 in DNA: TGCGCCAGCAGCTTGGAACAGGGGGAAGAGACCCAGTACTTC. Amino acid sequence: CASSLEQGEETQYF.

The rearrangement joins TRBV29-1 to TRBJ2-5, with D perhaps being TRBD1 or TRBD2 (6 bases each). Deletions cut 2 bases from V and 5 bases from J, with 12 bases between. This CDR3 comprises 13 residues. Germline loops: CDR1 SQVTM, CDR2 ANQGSEA. The CDR3 loop reads CSVESGAGETQYF. The CDR3 DNA sequence: TGCAGCGTTGAATCGGGGGCCGGGGAGACCCAGTACTTC.

Details on this clone: This could be a read error, since a much larger clone is one nucleotide away. The chain employs TRBV25-1 and TRBJ1-1; D remains ambiguous. Germline V gene sequence: CDR1 MGHDK, CDR2 SYGVNS. CDR3 size: 12 residues. Trimming stripped 3 bases from V and 4 bases from J, with 6 bases between. The CDR3 protein is CASSDGFTEAFF. DNA of the CDR3: TGTGCCAGCAGTGATGGGTTCACTGAAGCTTTCTTT.

V gene TRBV5-1 combines with J gene TRBJ1-1, with D possibly TRBD1 on 6 matching bases. In germline, CDR1 is SGHRS, CDR2 YFSETQ. The ends were cut back, 4 bases at V and 2 bases at J, with 15 bases in the middle. This CDR3 has 15 amino acids. The CDR3 nucleotides are TGCGCCAGCAGCCCGACGCCAGGGGAAAACACTGAAGCTTTCTTT. Protein: CASSPTPGENTEAFF.

This clone occurred a few times. The genes are TRBV12-5 and TRBJ1-2, with D possibly matching TRBD1 (6 bases). Germline V gene lookup returns CDR1 LGHNT and CDR2 FRNRAP. V lost 0 bases and J 6 bases, leaving 14 bases between the germline ends. This CDR3 is 15 amino acids long. In DNA form, the CDR3 reads TGTGCTAGTGGTTTGGTAGAGGGACATCAGGATGGCTACACCTTC. Residues: CASGLVEGHQDGYTF.